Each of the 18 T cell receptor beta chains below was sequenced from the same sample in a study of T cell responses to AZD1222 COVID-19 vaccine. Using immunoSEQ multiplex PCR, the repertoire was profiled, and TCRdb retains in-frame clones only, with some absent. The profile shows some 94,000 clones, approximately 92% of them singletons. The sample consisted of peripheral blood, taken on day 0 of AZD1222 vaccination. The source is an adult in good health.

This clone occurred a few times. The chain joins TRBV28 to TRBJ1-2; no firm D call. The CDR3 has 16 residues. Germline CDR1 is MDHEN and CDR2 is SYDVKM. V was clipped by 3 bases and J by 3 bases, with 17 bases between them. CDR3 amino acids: CASSLGQTLGYYGYTF. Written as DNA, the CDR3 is TGTGCCAGCAGTTTGGGCCAAACCCTTGGGTACTATGGCTACACCTTC.

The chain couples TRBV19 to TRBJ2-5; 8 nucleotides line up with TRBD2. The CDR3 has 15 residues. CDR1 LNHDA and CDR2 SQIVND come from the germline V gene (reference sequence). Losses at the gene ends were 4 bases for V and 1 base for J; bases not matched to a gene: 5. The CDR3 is CASSRAGLAQETQYF. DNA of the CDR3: TGTGCCAGTAGTAGAGCTGGACTAGCCCAAGAGACCCAGTACTTC.

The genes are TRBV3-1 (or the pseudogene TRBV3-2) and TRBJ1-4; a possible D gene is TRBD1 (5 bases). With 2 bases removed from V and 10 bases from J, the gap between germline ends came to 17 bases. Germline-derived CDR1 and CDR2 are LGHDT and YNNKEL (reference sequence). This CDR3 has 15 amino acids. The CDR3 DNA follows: TGTGCCAGCAGCCAATCCCCGGATCGGGGGGGAAAACTGTTTTTT. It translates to CASSQSPDRGGKLFF.

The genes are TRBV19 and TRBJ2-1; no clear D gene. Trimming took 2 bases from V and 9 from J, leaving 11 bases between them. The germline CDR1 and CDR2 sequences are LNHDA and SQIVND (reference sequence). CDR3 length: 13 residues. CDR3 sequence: CASSILGSSEQFF. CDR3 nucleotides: TGTGCCAGTAGTATACTCGGATCGAGTGAGCAGTTCTTC.

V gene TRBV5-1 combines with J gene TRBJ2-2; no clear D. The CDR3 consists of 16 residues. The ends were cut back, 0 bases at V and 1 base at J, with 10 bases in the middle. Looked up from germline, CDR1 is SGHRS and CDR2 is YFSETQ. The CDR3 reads CASSLVTLVNTGELFF. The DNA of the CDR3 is TGCGCCAGCAGCTTGGTGACCCTGGTGAACACCGGGGAGCTGTTTTTT.

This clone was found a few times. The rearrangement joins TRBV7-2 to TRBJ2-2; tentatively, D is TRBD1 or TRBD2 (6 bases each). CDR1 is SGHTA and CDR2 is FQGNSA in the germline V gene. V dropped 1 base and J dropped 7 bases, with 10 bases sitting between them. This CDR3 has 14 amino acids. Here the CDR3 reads CASSLEGGVGELFF. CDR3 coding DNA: TGTGCCAGCAGCTTAGAGGGGGGCGTCGGGGAGCTGTTTTTT. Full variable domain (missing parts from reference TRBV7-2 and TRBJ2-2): GAGVSQSPSNKVTEKGKDVELRCDPISGHTALYWYRQSLGQGLEFLIYFQGNSAPDKSGLPSDRFSAERTGGSVSTLTIQRTQQEDSAVYLCASSLEGGVGELFFGEGSRLTVL.

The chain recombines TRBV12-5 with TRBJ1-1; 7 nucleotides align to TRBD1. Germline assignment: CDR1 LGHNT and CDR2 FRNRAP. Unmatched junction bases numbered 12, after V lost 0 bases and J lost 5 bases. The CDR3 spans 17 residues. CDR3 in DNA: TGTGCTAGTGGTTTGGTACTTGTGAGGGGGCCTAGGACTGAAGCTTTCTTT. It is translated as CASGLVLVRGPRTEAFF.

CDR3 sequence: CASSYDRGVYEQYF. Written as DNA, the CDR3 is TGTGCCAGCAGTTATGACAGGGGTGTCTACGAGCAGTACTTC. The chain uses TRBV6-5 and TRBJ2-7, with TRBD1 identical over 8 bases. The junction had 4 bases not matched to a gene; V was cut back by 3 bases and J by 3 bases. The CDR3 covers 14 residues. Germline V CDR1 and CDR2: MNHEY, SVGAGI.

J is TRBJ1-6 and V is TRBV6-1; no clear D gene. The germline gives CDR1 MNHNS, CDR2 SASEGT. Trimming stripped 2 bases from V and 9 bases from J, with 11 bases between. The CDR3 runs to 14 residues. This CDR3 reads CASSEQEGASPLHF. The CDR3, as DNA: TGTGCCAGCAGTGAACAGGAGGGAGCTTCACCCCTCCACTTT.

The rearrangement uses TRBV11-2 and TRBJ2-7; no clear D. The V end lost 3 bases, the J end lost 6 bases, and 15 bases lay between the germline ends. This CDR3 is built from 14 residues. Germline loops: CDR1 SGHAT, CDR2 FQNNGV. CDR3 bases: TGTGCCAGCAGCTTGTCCCGTTGGGGTGGCGAGCAGTACTTC. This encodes CASSLSRWGGEQYF.

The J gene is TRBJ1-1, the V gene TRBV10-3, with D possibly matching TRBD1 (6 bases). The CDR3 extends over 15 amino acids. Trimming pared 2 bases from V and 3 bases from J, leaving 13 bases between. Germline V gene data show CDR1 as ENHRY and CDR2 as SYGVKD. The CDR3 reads CAISERDRPDTEAFF. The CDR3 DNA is TGTGCCATCAGTGAGCGAGACAGGCCCGACACTGAAGCTTTCTTT.

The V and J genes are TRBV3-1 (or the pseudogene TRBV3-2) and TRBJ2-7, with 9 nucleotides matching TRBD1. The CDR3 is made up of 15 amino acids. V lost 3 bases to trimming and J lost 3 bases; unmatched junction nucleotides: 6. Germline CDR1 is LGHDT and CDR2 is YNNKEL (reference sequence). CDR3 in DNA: TGTGCCAGCAGCCACCCAGGACAGGGGTTCTACGAGCAGTACTTC. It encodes CASSHPGQGFYEQYF.

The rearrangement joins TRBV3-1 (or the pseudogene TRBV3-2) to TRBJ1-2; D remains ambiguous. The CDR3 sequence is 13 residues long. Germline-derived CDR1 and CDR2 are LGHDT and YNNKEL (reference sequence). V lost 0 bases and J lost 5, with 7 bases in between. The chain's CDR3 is CASSQEGKYGYTF. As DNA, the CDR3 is TGTGCCAGCAGCCAAGAGGGAAAATATGGCTACACCTTC.

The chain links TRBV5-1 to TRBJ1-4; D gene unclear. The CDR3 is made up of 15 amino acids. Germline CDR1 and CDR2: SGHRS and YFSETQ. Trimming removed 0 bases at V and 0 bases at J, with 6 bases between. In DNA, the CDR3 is TGCGCCAGCAGCTTGGAGACTGCAACTAATGAAAAACTGTTTTTT. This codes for CASSLETATNEKLFF.

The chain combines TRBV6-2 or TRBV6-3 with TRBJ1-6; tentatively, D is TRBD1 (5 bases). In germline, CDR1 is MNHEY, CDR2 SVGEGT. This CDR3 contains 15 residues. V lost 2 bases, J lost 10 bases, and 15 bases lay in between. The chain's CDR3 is CASSYPLEGSSPLHF. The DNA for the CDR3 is TGTGCCAGCAGTTACCCCCTGGAGGGGTCCTCACCCCTCCACTTT.

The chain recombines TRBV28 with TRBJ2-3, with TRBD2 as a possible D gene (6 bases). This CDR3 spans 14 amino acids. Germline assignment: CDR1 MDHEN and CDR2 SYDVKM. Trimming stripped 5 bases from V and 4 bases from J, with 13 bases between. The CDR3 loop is CASSPGWGADTQYF. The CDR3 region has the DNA TGTGCCAGCAGTCCCGGCTGGGGGGCAGATACGCAGTATTTT.

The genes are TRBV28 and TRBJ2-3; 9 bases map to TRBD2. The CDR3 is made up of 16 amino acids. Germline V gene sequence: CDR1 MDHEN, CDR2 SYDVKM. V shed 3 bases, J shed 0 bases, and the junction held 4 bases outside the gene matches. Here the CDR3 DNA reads TGTGCCAGCAGTTTCCCTAGCGGGAAGAGCACAGATACGCAGTATTTT. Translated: CASSFPSGKSTDTQYF.

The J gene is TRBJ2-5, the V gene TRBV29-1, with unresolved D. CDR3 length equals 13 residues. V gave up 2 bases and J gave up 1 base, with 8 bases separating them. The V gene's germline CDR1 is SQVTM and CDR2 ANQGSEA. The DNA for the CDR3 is TGCAGCGTTGAAATGAATGTCCAAGAGACCCAGTACTTC. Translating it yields CSVEMNVQETQYF.